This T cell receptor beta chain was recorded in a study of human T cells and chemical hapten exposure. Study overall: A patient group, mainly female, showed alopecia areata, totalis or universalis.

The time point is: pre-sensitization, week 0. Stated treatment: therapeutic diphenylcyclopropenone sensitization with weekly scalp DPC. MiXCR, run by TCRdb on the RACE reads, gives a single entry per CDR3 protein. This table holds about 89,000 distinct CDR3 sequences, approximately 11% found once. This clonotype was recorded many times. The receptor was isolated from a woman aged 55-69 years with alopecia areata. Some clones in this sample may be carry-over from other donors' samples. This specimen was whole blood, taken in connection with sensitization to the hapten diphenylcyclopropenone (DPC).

DNA for the CDR3: TGTGCCAGCAGCCAAGATCCGGCTAGCACAGATACGCAGTATTTT. Encoded protein: CASSQDPASTDTQYF. The chain couples TRBV3-1 to TRBJ2-3; D gene ambiguous. Trimming took off 0 bases at V and 0 bases at J, with 7 bases between the two ends. The CDR3 has 15 residues. The germline V gene encodes CDR1 LGHDT and CDR2 YNNKEL (reference sequence).